One sample yielded the 32 T cell receptor beta chains listed below, sequenced in a study of blood T cell repertoires in COVID-19. The method was immunoSEQ multiplex PCR; TCRdb's version includes in-frame clones alone and lacks a portion of them. The table records under 300,000 clones, about nine tenths of them present only once. Sequenced: PBMCs or T cells enriched from blood (not recorded which). The receptors derive from a human donor in a cohort exposed to, infected with or recovered from COVID-19 (not recorded which). The donor label of this sample is uncertain.

The rearrangement links TRBV6-5 to TRBJ2-1; TRBD2 agrees at 9 bases. The CDR3 extends over 15 amino acids. The germline V gene has CDR1 MNHEY and CDR2 SVGAGI. The V segment lost 2 bases and the J segment 6 bases; nucleotides outside the gene matches: 5. In nucleotides, the CDR3 is TGTGCCAGCAGTTACGGCGGGGGGGCGGCCAATGAGCAGTTCTTC. This translates into CASSYGGGAANEQFF.

The rearrangement uses TRBV7-2 and TRBJ2-1; the D gene is possibly TRBD2 (6 bases). The CDR3 totals 14 residues. The V end was cut by 5 bases, the J end by 1 base, with 9 bases between. Germline CDR1 is SGHTA and CDR2 is FQGNSA. In nucleotides, the CDR3 is TGTGCCAGCAGCCCCGGGGGTTCCTACAATGAGCAGTTCTTC. This codes for CASSPGGSYNEQFF. The full variable domain, completed using reference TRBV7-2 and TRBJ2-1, is GAGVSQSPSNKVTEKGKDVELRCDPISGHTALYWYRQSLGQGLEFLIYFQGNSAPDKSGLPSDRFSAERTGGSVSTLTIQRTQQEDSAVYLCASSPGGSYNEQFFGPGTRLTVL.

V gene TRBV19 combines with J gene TRBJ1-1; TRBD1 matches 8 bases. The V gene's germline CDR1 is LNHDA and CDR2 SQIVND (reference sequence). With 5 bases clipped from V and 4 bases from J, the junction kept 6 bases outside the gene matches. The CDR3 covers 14 residues. The CDR3 region is CASSGDRGGTEAFF. The CDR3 nucleotides read TGTGCCAGTAGTGGCGACAGGGGCGGCACTGAAGCTTTCTTT.

The rearrangement links TRBV12-5 to TRBJ1-1; the match to TRBD1 covers 9 bases. Unmatched junction bases numbered 0, after V lost 1 base and J lost 0 bases. The CDR3 spans 15 residues. Germline CDR1 LGHNT, CDR2 FRNRAP. CDR3 protein: CASGLGDRVNTEAFF. CDR3 bases: TGTGCTAGTGGTTTGGGGGACAGGGTGAACACTGAAGCTTTCTTT.

This clone came up once. In DNA form, the CDR3 reads TGTGCCAGCAGCTTAGCTAGTGACAGGGTTAACGAGCAGTACTTC. Encoded protein: CASSLASDRVNEQYF. V gene TRBV7-2 combines with J gene TRBJ2-7; 7 bases fit TRBD1. Germline lookup yields CDR1 SGHTA and CDR2 FQGNSA. The V segment lost 0 bases and the J segment 5 bases; nucleotides outside the gene matches: 7. CDR3 length: 15 residues.

The chain uses TRBV5-8 and TRBJ2-1; the D gene is possibly TRBD2 (6 bases). Trimming removed 4 bases from V and 1 base from J, with 12 bases in between. CDR1 is SGHTS and CDR2 is YDEGEE in the germline V gene. This CDR3 comprises 15 residues. CDR3 region: CASSPRGPSYNEQFF. The DNA of the CDR3 is TGTGCCAGCAGCCCGCGGGGCCCTTCCTACAATGAGCAGTTCTTC.

The chain couples TRBV25-1 to TRBJ1-1; 10 bases agree with TRBD1. CDR3 length: 16 amino acids. Germline CDR1 MGHDK, CDR2 SYGVNS. The V and J ends lost 6 bases and 5 bases, in that order; junction bases with no gene match: 12. CDR3 protein: CASSQAPDRGKTEAFF. The CDR3 nucleotides are TGTGCCAGCAGCCAGGCCCCGGACAGGGGGAAAACTGAAGCTTTCTTT.

The CDR3, as DNA: TGTGCCACCAGCTTCTTCTCTGGAAACACCATATATTTT. The encoded protein is CATSFFSGNTIYF. The chain carries TRBV24-1 and TRBJ1-3; no definite D call. This CDR3 comprises 13 residues. Germline V gives CDR1 KGHDR, CDR2 SFDVKD. Trimming stripped 7 bases from V and 0 bases from J, with 6 bases between.

V and J are TRBV2 and TRBJ2-3, with a possible D match to TRBD2 (5 bases). The CDR3 has 15 residues. Germline V gene sequence: CDR1 SNHLY, CDR2 FYNNEI. Trimming took off 1 base at V and 0 bases at J, with 8 bases between the two ends. The CDR3 nucleotides are TGTGCCAGCAGTGAAGGGGAGTCTAGCACAGATACGCAGTATTTT. Its translation: CASSEGESSTDTQYF.

The chain is built from TRBV27 and TRBJ2-5, with 8 bases aligning to TRBD2. Trimming at V came to 5 bases and at J to 1 base, leaving 0 bases not matched to a gene. Germline values: CDR1 MNHEY, CDR2 SMNVEV (reference sequence). The CDR3 runs 13 residues. The CDR3 protein is CASSAGGQETQYF. For the CDR3, the DNA is TGTGCCAGCAGTGCGGGGGGCCAAGAGACCCAGTACTTC.

V usage is TRBV20-1 and J usage is TRBJ2-5; 8 nucleotides agree with TRBD1. The CDR3 runs to 15 residues. CDR1 is DFQATT, CDR2 SNEGSKA, per germline (reference sequence). The V segment lost 3 bases and the J segment 5 bases; nucleotides outside the gene matches: 11. Here the CDR3 DNA reads TGCAGTGCTAGTGAATGGCAGGGGGCCCGGGAGACCCAGTACTTC. Translation gives CSASEWQGARETQYF.

This rearrangement joins TRBV20-1 to TRBJ1-2, with D possibly being TRBD1 (6 bases). This CDR3 spans 10 amino acids. The V end was cut by 6 bases, the J end by 8 bases, with 10 bases between. CDR1 is DFQATT, CDR2 SNEGSKA, per germline (reference sequence). CDR3: CSAPGGGYTF. CDR3 nucleotide sequence: TGCAGTGCCCCGGGGGGCGGCTACACCTTC.

The genes are TRBV7-7 and TRBJ2-3; TRBD2 might be the D (6 bases). The CDR3 runs 15 residues. Trimming cost V 1 base and J 1 base, with 9 bases left between them. Germline V lookup: CDR1 SSHAT, CDR2 FNYEAQ (reference sequence). CDR3 sequence: CASSLGQRGTDTQYF. For the CDR3, the DNA is TGTGCCAGCAGCTTAGGTCAGCGGGGCACAGATACGCAGTATTTT.

The J gene is TRBJ1-6, the V gene TRBV19; D is undetermined. Looked up from germline, CDR1 is LNHDA and CDR2 is SQIVND (reference sequence). V lost 10 bases and J lost 11, with 18 bases in between. The CDR3 sequence is 13 residues long. The CDR3: CATRGGFWAPLHF. The DNA of the CDR3 is TGTGCCACCCGGGGAGGGTTTTGGGCACCCCTCCACTTT. Using reference TRBV19 and TRBJ1-6 for the parts outside the CDR3, the full variable domain is DGGITQSPKYLFRKEGQNVTLSCEQNLNHDAMYWYRQDPGQGLRLIYYSQIVNDFQKGDIAEGYSVSREKKESFPLTVTSAQKNPTAFYLCATRGGFWAPLHFGNGTRLTVT.

This rearrangement joins TRBV27 to TRBJ1-6; D remains unclear. With 5 bases removed from V and 2 bases from J, the gap between germline ends came to 16 bases. Germline loops: CDR1 MNHEY, CDR2 SMNVEV (reference sequence). This CDR3 contains 17 residues. The CDR3 DNA follows: TGTGCCAGCAGTGCAAGGAGGGTTATGGCCTATAATTCACCCCTCCACTTT. The encoded protein is CASSARRVMAYNSPLHF.

The chain joins TRBV7-2 to TRBJ2-3; D call uncertain. Germline CDR1 and CDR2: SGHTA and FQGNSA. CDR3 length: 13 residues. The germline V and J ends were trimmed by 1 base and 7 bases, with 9 bases remaining between them. The CDR3 spells CASSLGAKNTQYF. CDR3 sequence (DNA): TGTGCCAGCAGCTTAGGTGCGAAGAATACGCAGTATTTT. Together with reference TRBV7-2 and TRBJ2-3, the CDR3 gives the full variable domain: GAGVSQSPSNKVTEKGKDVELRCDPISGHTALYWYRQSLGQGLEFLIYFQGNSAPDKSGLPSDRFSAERTGGSVSTLTIQRTQQEDSAVYLCASSLGAKNTQYFGPGTRLTVL.

The V call is TRBV27, the J call TRBJ1-5, with D possibly being TRBD1 (6 bases). This CDR3 is 14 amino acids long. V gave up 6 bases and J gave up 2 bases, with 11 bases separating them. The germline CDR1 and CDR2 sequences are MNHEY and SMNVEV (reference sequence). CDR3 protein: CASRHRDRNQPQHF. The CDR3 region has the DNA TGTGCCAGCAGGCACAGGGATCGCAATCAGCCCCAGCATTTT.

This rearrangement joins TRBV24-1 to TRBJ1-5, with a tentative D call TRBD1 (5 bases). Germline CDR1 KGHDR, CDR2 SFDVKD. Trimming removed 3 bases from V and 6 bases from J, with 14 bases in between. The CDR3 consists of 15 residues. The CDR3 sequence: CATSDGYQGGQPQHF. CDR3 nucleotides: TGTGCCACCAGTGATGGTTATCAGGGTGGTCAGCCCCAGCATTTT.

This clone occurred once. The J gene is TRBJ2-2, the V gene TRBV3-1 (or the pseudogene TRBV3-2), with 11 bases aligning to TRBD1. Per germline, CDR1 LGHDT and CDR2 YNNKEL (reference sequence). With V trimmed by 7 bases and J by 6 bases, 19 bases remained unmatched. The CDR3 is 19 amino acids. The CDR3 sequence: CASTRDRGTSSIFAGELFF. CDR3 coding DNA: TGTGCCAGCACCCGGGACAGGGGGACTTCATCGATCTTTGCCGGGGAGCTGTTTTTT.

The chain has TRBV4-1 and TRBJ1-1; D not certain. The germline V and J ends were trimmed by 4 bases and 0 bases, with 18 bases remaining between them. This CDR3 is 17 amino acids long. Per the germline V gene, CDR1 is MGHRA and CDR2 is YSYEKL. CDR3: CASSPPFGLGLNTEAFF. As DNA, the CDR3 is TGCGCCAGCAGCCCCCCCTTTGGACTCGGCTTGAACACTGAAGCTTTCTTT.

The genes are TRBV11-2 and TRBJ2-3; TRBD2 agrees at 10 bases. This CDR3 comprises 16 residues. Germline CDR1 SGHAT, CDR2 FQNNGV. The trim removed 5 bases at V and 0 bases at J, leaving 5 bases unmatched. The CDR3: CASSPLAGLSTDTQYF. CDR3 DNA: TGTGCCAGCAGCCCACTAGCGGGGTTGAGCACAGATACGCAGTATTTT.

The chain recombines TRBV23-1 with TRBJ2-3; D gene ambiguous. TRBV23-1 is marked as an open reading frame, function uncertain. V was shortened by 6 bases and J by 1 base, with 14 bases between the two germline ends. The CDR3 runs to 15 residues. CDR3 coding DNA: TGCGCCAGCAGGCCCTCGCCCCGGTGCACAGATACGCAGTATTTT. Its translation is CASRPSPRCTDTQYF.

The chain couples TRBV11-2 to TRBJ1-1, with a possible D match to TRBD1 (5 bases). Germline CDR1 SGHAT, CDR2 FQNNGV. This CDR3 is 17 amino acids long. Trimming left V 1 base short and J 6 bases short, with 21 bases between. The chain's CDR3 is CASSLVAAGIVGAEAFF. CDR3 DNA sequence: TGTGCCAGCAGCTTAGTTGCGGCAGGGATTGTTGGCGCTGAAGCTTTCTTT.

The rearrangement uses TRBV6-1 and TRBJ1-6, with D maybe TRBD1 (5 bases). The V gene lost 0 bases and the J gene lost 6 bases, with 12 bases spanning the gap. Germline CDR1 is MNHNS and CDR2 is SASEGT. CDR3 length equals 16 residues. The CDR3 loop reads CASSEAARVFNSPLHF. CDR3 in DNA: TGTGCCAGCAGTGAAGCAGCCAGGGTCTTTAATTCACCCCTCCACTTT.

V and J are TRBV6-5 and TRBJ2-7, with TRBD1 identical over 11 bases. V gave up 5 bases and J gave up 3 bases; unmatched junction bases: 3. The CDR3 spans 14 residues. Germline V lookup: CDR1 MNHEY, CDR2 SVGAGI. This chain's CDR3 is CASSHGTGGYEQYF. The CDR3 nucleotides read TGTGCCAGCAGTCATGGGACAGGGGGCTACGAGCAGTACTTC.

The rearrangement joins TRBV4-2 to TRBJ2-7; D is possibly TRBD2 (5 bases). CDR1 LGHNA and CDR2 YNFKEQ come from the germline V gene. This CDR3 contains 14 residues. Trimming removed 1 base from V and 2 bases from J, with 9 bases in between. The CDR3 region is CASSQGLEAYEQYF. The CDR3 nucleotides are TGTGCCAGCAGCCAAGGCCTGGAGGCCTACGAGCAGTACTTC.

This rearrangement joins TRBV10-3 to TRBJ2-2; D is uncertain. The CDR3 runs to 15 residues. V was trimmed by 5 bases and J by 0 bases, leaving 10 bases between them. From germline, CDR1 is ENHRY and CDR2 SYGVKD. CDR3 loop: CAISPLLPNTGELFF. Here the CDR3 DNA reads TGTGCCATCAGTCCACTGCTACCGAACACCGGGGAGCTGTTTTTT.

This chain joins TRBV27 and TRBJ2-7; 12 positions match TRBD1. Germline trimming cut 6 bases from V and 0 bases from J; bases unmatched to any gene: 3. The germline gives CDR1 MNHEY, CDR2 SMNVEV (reference sequence). The CDR3 covers 15 residues. The DNA of the CDR3 is TGTGCCAGCAGATCGGGACAGGGGGCCTCCTACGAGCAGTACTTC. As protein: CASRSGQGASYEQYF.

The chain carries TRBV7-2 and TRBJ2-5; D not resolved. This CDR3 is built from 13 residues. Germline V CDR1 and CDR2: SGHTA, FQGNSA. The germline V and J ends were trimmed by 2 bases and 3 bases, with 7 bases remaining between them. The CDR3 DNA reads as TGTGCCAGCAGCTTAATCCGAGAAGAGACCCAGTACTTC. As protein: CASSLIREETQYF.

The gene calls are TRBV6-2 or TRBV6-3 and TRBJ2-4; TRBD2 agrees at 9 bases. V lost 0 bases to trimming and J lost 2 bases; unmatched junction nucleotides: 17. Germline CDR1 is MNHEY and CDR2 is SVGEGT. The CDR3 is made up of 21 amino acids. The CDR3 nucleotides read TGTGCCAGCAGTTACTCGATGGCGGGGGGGCCTATTGTCATGTCCAAAAACATTCAGTACTTC. Translation: CASSYSMAGGPIVMSKNIQYF.

With respect to this clone: This is likely a read error, given that the CDR3 carries no conserved phenylalanine or tryptophan at its end. The limits of the CDR3 on the DNA are not certain, so only TCRdb's listed CDR3 is given. This chain uses TRBV27 with TRBJ2-7; the DNA was not used to check the table's D call, TRBD1. In germline, CDR1 is MNHEY, CDR2 SMNVEV (reference sequence). The CDR3 length is 10 residues, termini included. CDR3 sequence: CASSLGLSSP.

The V call is TRBV19, the J call TRBJ1-2, with a tentative D call TRBD1 (5 bases). The CDR3 consists of 14 residues. V was shortened by 7 bases and J by 3 bases, with 15 bases between the two germline ends. Germline CDR1 and CDR2: LNHDA and SQIVND (reference sequence). The CDR3 DNA reads as TGTGCCAGTACGACCCGGACACCTTACTATGGCTACACCTTC. Encoded protein: CASTTRTPYYGYTF.